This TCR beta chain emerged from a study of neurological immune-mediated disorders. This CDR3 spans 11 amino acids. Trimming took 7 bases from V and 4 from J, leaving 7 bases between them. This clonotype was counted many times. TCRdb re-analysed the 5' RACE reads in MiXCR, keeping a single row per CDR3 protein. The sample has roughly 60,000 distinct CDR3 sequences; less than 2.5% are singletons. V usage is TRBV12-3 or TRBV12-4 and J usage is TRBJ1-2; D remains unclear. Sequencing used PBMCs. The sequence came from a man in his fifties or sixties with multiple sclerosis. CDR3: CASTTAYGYTF. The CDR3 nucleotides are TGTGCCAGCACCACGGCCTATGGCTACACCTTC.